This entry describes one T cell receptor beta chain. The data were obtained in a study of blood T cell repertoires in COVID-19. The wider study: Material from acute and convalescent COVID-19 was sourced from the United States, Italy and Spain. The cDNA or gDNA used as material had been derived from T cells, B-cell-depleted T cells, or PBMCs.

Patients at the Seattle site were enrolled during active infection and followed longitudinally. Data came from immunoSEQ multiplex PCR; TCRdb stores just in-frame clones and leaves some out. The sample lists about 340,000 clones, 88% occurring once. Germline V CDR1 and CDR2: SGHAT, FQNNGV. The CDR3 contains 15 residues. Trimming shortened V by 0 bases and J by 4 bases, and 12 bases separated the two germline ends. The sample was peripheral blood. The chain couples TRBV11-2 to TRBJ1-1; D gene unclear. This sequence originates from a woman aged 70-85 years with COVID-19, enrolled during active disease. CDR3 sequence (DNA): TGTGCCAGCAGCTTAGATCTTGGAGGAGGCACTGAAGCTTTCTTT. This codes for CASSLDLGGGTEAFF.